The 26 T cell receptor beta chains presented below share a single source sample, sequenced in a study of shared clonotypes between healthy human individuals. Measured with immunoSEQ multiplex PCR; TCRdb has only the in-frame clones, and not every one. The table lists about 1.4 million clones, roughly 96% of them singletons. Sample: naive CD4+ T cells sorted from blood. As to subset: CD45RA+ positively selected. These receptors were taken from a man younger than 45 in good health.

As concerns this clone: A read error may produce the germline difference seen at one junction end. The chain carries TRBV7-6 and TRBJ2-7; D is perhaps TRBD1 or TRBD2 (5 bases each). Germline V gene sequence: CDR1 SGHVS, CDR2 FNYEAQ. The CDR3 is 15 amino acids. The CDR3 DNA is TGTGCCAGCAGCCTAGCTGAAGGGGATCCATACGAGCAGTACTTC. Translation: CASSLAEGDPYEQYF.

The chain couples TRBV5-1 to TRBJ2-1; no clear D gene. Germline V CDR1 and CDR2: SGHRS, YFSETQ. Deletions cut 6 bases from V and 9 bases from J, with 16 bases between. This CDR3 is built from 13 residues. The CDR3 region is CASTPDLRFEQFF. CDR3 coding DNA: TGCGCCAGCACCCCTGACCTTCGGTTTGAGCAGTTCTTC.

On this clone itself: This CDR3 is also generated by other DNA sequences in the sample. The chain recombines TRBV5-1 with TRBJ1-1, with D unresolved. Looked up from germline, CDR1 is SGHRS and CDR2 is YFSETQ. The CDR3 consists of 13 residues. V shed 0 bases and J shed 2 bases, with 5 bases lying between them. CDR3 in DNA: TGCGCCAGCAGCTTGGAGGCTAACACTGAAGCTTTCTTT. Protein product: CASSLEANTEAFF.

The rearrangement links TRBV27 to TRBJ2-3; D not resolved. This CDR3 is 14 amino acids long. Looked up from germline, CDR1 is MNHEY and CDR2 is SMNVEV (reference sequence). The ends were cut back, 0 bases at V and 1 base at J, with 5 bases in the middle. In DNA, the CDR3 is TGTGCCAGCAGTTTATCGCAGGGCACAGATACGCAGTATTTT. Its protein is CASSLSQGTDTQYF.

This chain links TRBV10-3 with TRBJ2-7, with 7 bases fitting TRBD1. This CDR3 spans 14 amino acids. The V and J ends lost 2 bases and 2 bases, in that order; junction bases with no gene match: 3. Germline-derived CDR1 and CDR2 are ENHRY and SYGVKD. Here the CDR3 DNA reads TGTGCCATCAGTGAGAAGGGGACAGCCTACGAGCAGTACTTC. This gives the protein CAISEKGTAYEQYF.

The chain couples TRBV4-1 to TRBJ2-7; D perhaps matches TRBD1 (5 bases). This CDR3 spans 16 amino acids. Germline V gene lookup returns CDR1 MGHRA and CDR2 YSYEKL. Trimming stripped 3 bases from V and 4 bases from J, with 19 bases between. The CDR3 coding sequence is TGCGCCAGCAGCCAGGCAAGAAGGCAGGGTTCTTACGAGCAGTACTTC. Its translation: CASSQARRQGSYEQYF.

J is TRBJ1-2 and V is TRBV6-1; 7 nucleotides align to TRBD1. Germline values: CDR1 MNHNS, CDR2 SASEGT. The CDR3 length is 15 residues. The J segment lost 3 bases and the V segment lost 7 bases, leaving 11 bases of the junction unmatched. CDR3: CASTLGDSGYYGYTF. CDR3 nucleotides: TGTGCCAGCACCCTAGGGGACAGTGGATACTATGGCTACACCTTC.

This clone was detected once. The CDR3 bases are TGTGCCAGCGGAAGGGGCAGGGAGCCCCAGCATTTT. Translating it yields CASGRGREPQHF. This chain uses TRBV6-5 with TRBJ1-5, with a possible D match to TRBD1 (5 bases). CDR3 length equals 12 residues. Trimming took off 8 bases at V and 8 bases at J, with 13 bases between the two ends. Germline V lookup: CDR1 MNHEY, CDR2 SVGAGI.

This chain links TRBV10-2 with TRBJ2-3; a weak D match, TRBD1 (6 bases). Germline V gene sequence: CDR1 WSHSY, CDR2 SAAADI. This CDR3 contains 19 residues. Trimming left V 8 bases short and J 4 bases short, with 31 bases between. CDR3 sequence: CASGLWGSSLEGVSDTQYF. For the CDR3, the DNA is TGCGCCAGCGGACTCTGGGGGAGTTCCCTCGAGGGGGTTTCAGATACGCAGTATTTT.

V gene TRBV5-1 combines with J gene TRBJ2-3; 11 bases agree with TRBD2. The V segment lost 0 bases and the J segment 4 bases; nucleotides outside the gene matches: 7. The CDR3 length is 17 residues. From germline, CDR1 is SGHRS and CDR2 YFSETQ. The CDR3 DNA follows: TGCGCCAGCAGCTTGGCCCGGCTAGCGGGAGGTCCAGATACGCAGTATTTT. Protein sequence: CASSLARLAGGPDTQYF.

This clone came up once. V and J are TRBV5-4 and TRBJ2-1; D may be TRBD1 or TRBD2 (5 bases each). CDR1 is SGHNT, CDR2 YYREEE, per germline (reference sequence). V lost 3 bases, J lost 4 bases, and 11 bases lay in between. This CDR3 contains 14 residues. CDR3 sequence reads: CASSSWDGYNEQFF. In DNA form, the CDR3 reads TGTGCCAGCAGCTCTTGGGACGGTTACAATGAGCAGTTCTTC.

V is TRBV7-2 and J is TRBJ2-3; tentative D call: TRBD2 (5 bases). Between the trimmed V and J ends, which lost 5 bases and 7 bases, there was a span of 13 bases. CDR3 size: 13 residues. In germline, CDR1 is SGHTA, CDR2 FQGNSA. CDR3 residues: CASSGSGGHTQYF. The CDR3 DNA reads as TGTGCCAGCAGCGGGAGTGGCGGACATACGCAGTATTTT. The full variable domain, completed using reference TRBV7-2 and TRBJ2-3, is GAGVSQSPSNKVTEKGKDVELRCDPISGHTALYWYRQSLGQGLEFLIYFQGNSAPDKSGLPSDRFSAERTGGSVSTLTIQRTQQEDSAVYLCASSGSGGHTQYFGPGTRLTVL.

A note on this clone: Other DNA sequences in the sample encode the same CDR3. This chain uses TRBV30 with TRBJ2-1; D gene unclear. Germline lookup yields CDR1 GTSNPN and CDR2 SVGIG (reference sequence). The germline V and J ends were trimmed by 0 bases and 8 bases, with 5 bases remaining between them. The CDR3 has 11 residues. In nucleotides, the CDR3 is TGTGCCTGGAGTGTTGGGGATGAGCAGTTCTTC. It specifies CAWSVGDEQFF.

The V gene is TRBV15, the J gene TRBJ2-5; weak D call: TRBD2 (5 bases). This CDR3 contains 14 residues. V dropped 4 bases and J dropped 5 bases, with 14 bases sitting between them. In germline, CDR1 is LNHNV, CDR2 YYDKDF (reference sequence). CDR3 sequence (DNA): TGTGCCACCAGCACCGGACTCTTTCAGGAGACCCAGTACTTC. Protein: CATSTGLFQETQYF.

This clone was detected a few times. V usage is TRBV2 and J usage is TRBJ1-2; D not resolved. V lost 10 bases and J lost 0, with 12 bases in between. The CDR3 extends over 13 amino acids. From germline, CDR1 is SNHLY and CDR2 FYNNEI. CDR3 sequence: CATGRSPNYGYTF. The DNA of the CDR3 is TGTGCCACCGGTCGATCTCCTAACTATGGCTACACCTTC.

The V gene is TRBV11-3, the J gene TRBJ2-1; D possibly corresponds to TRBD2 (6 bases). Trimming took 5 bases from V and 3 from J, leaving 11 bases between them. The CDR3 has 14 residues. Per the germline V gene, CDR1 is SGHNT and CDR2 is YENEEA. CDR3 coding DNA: TGTGCCAGCAGCGCGGACTACCACTACAATGAGCAGTTCTTC. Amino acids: CASSADYHYNEQFF.

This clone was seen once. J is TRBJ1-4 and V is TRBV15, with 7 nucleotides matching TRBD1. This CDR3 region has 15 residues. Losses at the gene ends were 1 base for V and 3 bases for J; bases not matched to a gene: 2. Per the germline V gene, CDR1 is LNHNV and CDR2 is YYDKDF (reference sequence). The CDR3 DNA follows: TGTGCCACCAGCAGAGGGGACAGTGCTAATGAAAAACTGTTTTTT. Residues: CATSRGDSANEKLFF.

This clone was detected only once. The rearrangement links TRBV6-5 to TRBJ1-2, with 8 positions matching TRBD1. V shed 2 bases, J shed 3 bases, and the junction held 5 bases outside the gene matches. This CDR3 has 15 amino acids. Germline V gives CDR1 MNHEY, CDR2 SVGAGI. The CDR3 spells CASSYPGTGYYGYTF. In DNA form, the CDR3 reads TGTGCCAGCAGTTACCCGGGGACAGGATACTATGGCTACACCTTC.

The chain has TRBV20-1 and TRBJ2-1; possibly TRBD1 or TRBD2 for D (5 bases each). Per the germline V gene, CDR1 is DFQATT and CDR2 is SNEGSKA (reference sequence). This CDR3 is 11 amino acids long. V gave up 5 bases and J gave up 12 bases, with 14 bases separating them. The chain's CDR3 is CSARQPGRQFF. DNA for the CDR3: TGCAGTGCTCGGCAACCGGGACGGCAGTTCTTC.

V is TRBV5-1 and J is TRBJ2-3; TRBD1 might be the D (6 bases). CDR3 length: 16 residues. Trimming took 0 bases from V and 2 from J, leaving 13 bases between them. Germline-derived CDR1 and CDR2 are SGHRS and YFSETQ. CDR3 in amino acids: CASSLAWDKITDTQYF. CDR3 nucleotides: TGCGCCAGCAGCTTGGCCTGGGACAAAATCACAGATACGCAGTATTTT.

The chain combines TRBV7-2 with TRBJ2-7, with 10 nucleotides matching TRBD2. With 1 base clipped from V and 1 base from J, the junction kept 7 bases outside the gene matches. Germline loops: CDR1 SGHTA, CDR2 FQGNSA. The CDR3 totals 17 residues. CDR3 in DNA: TGTGCCAGCAGCTTAGTTCGCAGCGGGGGGGGATCCTACGAGCAGTACTTC. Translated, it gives CASSLVRSGGGSYEQYF.

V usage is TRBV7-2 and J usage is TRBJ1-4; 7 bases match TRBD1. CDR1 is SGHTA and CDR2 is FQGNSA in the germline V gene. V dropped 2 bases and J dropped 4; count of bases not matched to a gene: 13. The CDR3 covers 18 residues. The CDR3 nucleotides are TGTGCCAGCAGCTTATCGGGACAGACTAATTTAGTTAATGAAAAACTGTTTTTT. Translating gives CASSLSGQTNLVNEKLFF.

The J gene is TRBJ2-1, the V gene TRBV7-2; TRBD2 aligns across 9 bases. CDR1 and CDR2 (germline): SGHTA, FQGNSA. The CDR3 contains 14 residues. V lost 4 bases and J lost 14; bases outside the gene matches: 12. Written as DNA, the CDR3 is TGTGCCAGCAGCTACATACAACCGGGACTAGCTGAGTTCTTC. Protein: CASSYIQPGLAEFF.

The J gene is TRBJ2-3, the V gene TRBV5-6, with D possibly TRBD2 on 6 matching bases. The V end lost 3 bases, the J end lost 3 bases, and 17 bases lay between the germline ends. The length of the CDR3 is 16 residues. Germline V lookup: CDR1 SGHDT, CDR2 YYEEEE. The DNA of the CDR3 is TGTGCCAGCAGCTCCCCGGGGGACTTAATAACAGATACGCAGTATTTT. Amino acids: CASSSPGDLITDTQYF.

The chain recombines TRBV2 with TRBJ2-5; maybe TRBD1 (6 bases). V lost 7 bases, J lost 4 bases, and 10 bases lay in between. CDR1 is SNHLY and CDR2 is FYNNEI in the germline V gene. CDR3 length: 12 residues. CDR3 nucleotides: TGTGCCAGCAAAAACAGGGCAGAGACCCAGTACTTC. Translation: CASKNRAETQYF.

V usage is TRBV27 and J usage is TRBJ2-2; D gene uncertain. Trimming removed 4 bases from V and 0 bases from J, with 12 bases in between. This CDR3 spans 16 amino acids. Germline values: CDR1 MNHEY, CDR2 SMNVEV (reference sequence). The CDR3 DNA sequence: TGTGCCAGCAGTTCTCTCTCGACGGCGAACACCGGGGAGCTGTTTTTT. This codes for CASSSLSTANTGELFF.